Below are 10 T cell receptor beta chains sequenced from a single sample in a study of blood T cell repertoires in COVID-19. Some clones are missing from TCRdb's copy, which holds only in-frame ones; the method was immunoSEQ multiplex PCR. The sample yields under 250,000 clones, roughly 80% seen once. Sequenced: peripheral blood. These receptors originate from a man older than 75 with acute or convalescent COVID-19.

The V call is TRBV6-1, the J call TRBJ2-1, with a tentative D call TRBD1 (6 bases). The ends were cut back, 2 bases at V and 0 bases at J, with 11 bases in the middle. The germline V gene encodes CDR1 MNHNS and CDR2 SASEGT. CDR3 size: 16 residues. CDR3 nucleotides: TGTGCCAGCAGTGAAAATCCGGGACACTCCTACAATGAGCAGTTCTTC. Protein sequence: CASSENPGHSYNEQFF.

The CDR3 DNA is TGTGCCATCAGTGAGTCCGGTGATTATGGCTACACCTTC. Protein: CAISESGDYGYTF. The J gene is TRBJ1-2, the V gene TRBV10-3; D is uncertain. This CDR3 has 13 residues. Trimming pared 0 bases from V and 5 bases from J, leaving 7 bases between. Germline loops: CDR1 ENHRY, CDR2 SYGVKD.

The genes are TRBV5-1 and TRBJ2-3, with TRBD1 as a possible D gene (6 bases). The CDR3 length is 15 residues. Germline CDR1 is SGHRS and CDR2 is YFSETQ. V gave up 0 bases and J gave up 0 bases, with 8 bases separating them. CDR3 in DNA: TGCGCCAGCAGCTTGGACAGGGAAAGCACAGATACGCAGTATTTT. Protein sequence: CASSLDRESTDTQYF.

CDR3 residues: CASSRDWGPSGGQPQHF. The CDR3, as DNA: TGTGCCAGCAGTCGTGACTGGGGTCCCTCAGGGGGTCAGCCCCAGCATTTT. This chain connects TRBV21-1 to TRBJ1-5; the table's D call, TRBD1, was not checked against the DNA. TRBV21-1 corresponds to a pseudogene. The CDR3 runs to 17 residues.

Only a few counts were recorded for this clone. CDR3 nucleotides: TGCGCCAGCAGCCAAGATCGACCCAGGAGCCGAGCGGGGGACTACGAGCAGTACTTC. This gives the protein CASSQDRPRSRAGDYEQYF. The J gene is TRBJ2-7, the V gene TRBV4-1, with 8 bases aligning to TRBD2. Germline V gene data show CDR1 as MGHRA and CDR2 as YSYEKL. The trim removed 0 bases at V and 3 bases at J, leaving 16 bases unmatched. The CDR3 spans 19 residues.

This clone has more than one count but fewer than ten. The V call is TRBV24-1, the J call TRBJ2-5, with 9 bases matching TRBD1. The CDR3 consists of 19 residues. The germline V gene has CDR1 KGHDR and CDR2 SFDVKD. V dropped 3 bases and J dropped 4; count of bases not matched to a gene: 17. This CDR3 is CATSDTQPSDRGERETQYF. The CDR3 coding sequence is TGTGCCACCAGTGATACACAGCCTTCAGACAGGGGGGAGCGAGAGACCCAGTACTTC.

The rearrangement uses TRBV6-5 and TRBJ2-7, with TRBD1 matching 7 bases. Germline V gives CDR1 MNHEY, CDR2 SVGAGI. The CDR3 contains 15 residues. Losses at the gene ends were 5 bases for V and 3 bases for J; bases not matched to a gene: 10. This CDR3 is CASSQGDTRLYEQYF. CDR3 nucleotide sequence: TGTGCCAGCAGTCAGGGGGATACGCGCCTCTACGAGCAGTACTTC.

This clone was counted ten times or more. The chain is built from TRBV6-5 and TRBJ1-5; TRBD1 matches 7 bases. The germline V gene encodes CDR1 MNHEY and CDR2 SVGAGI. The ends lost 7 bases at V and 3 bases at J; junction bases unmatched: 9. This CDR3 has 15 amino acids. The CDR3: CASTRGNRLNQPQHF. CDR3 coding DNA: TGTGCCAGCACCAGGGGGAACCGTCTCAATCAGCCCCAGCATTTT.

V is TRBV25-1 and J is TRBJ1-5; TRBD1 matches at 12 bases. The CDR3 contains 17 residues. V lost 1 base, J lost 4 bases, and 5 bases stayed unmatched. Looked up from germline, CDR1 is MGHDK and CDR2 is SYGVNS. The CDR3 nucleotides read TGTGCCAGCAGTGAATCCCCGGGACAGGGGGCAAATCAGCCCCAGCATTTT. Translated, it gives CASSESPGQGANQPQHF.

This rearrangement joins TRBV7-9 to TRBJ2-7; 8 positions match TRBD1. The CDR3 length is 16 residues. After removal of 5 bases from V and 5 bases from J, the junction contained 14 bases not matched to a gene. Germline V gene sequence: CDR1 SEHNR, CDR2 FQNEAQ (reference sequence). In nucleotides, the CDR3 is TGTGCCAGCAGCCCACCGTATACTGAGACAGGGGACGAGCAGTACTTC. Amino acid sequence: CASSPPYTETGDEQYF.